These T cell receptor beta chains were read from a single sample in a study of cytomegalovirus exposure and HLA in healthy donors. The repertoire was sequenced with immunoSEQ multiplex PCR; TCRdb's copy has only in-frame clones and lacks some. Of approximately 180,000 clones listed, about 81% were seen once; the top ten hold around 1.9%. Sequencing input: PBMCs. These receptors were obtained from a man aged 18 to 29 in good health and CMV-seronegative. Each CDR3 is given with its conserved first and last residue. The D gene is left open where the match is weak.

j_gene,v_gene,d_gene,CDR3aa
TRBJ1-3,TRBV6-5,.,CASSRGQGRGNTIYF
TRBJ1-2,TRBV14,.,CASSQTGQASYGYTF
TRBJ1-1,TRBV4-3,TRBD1,CASSQELNRGRLNTEAFF
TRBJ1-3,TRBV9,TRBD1,CASSQGQGSGSGNTIYF
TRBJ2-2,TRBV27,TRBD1,CASSLTGTGTTGELFF
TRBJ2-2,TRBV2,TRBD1,CASRKTGSNTGELFF
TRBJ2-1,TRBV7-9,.,CASSLTSLGNEQFF
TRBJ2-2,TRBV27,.,CASSFSRGLRAGELFF
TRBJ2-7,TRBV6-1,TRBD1,CASSERKGQGMSPLEQYF
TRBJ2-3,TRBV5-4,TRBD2,CASSRTSGTTSTDTQYF
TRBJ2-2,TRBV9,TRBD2,CASSVAAGRNTGELFF
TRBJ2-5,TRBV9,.,CASSLGARTGETQYF
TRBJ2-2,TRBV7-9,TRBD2,CASSLGLAGANTGELFF
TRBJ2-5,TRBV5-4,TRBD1,CASTNTGGRETQYF
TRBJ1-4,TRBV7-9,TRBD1,CASSLGTGVKLFF
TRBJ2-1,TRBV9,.,CASSVSGLYNEQFF
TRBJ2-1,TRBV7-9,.,CASSLDRVGYNEQFF
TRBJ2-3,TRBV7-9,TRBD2,CASSFSGGAIRDTQYF
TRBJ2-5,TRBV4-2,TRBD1,CASSQGGTGAYQETQYF
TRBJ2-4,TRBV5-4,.,CASSLGTGVDIQYF
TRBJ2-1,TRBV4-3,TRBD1,CASSPGGNEQFF
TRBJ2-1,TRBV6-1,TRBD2,CASSGLAGGPSSYNEQFF
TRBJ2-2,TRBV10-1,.,CASSEYPRAGWDTGELFF
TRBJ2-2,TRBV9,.,CASSGQGSGTGELFF
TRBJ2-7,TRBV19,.,CASSFISTVRTPGSYEQYF
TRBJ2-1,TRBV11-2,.,CASSPGLGAYEQFF
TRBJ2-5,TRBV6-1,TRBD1,CASSRRDTGGTQYF
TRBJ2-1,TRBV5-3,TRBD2,CARSCRGGSYNEQFF
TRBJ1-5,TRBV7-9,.,CASSPTTGDQPQHF
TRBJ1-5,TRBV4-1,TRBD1,CASSQVGTGVRGNQPQHF
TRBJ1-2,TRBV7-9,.,CASSLEMPGKDSGGYTF
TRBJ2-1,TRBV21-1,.,CASSKKRRSSGRPYNEQFF
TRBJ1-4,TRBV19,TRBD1,CASRDQTGPNEKLFF
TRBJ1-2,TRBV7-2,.,CASSLAFTGRYGYTF
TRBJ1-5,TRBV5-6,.,CASSLGGYSNQPQHF
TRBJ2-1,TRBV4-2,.,CASSQRLGRQFF
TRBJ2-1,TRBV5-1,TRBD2,CASSLEVTGTSGNEQFF
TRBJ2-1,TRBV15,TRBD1,CATSRHGLTGFKRNEQFF
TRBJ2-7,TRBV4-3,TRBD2,CASSQGEGRWEQYF
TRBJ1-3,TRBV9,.,CASSVDTAGNTIYF
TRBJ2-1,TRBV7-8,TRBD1,CASSTGALTYNEQFF
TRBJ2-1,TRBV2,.,CASSDTASPSSYNEQFF
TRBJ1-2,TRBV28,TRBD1,CASDRGLDGYTF
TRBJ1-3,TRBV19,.,CASSNPRGGHNTIYF
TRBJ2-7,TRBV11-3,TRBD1,CASSLEQGGEQYF
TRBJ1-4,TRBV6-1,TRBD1,CASSEPGRGREKLFF
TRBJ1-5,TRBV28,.,CASSSTGLFQPQHF
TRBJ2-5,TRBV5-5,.,CASSLERTQYF
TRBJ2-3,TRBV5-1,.,CASSSHLPRDTQYF
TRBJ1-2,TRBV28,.,CASSLTSYGYTF
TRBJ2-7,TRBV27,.,CASRKDLGDEQYF
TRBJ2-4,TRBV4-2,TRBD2,CASSQVLAGDGNIQYF